The sequence of this T cell receptor (beta chain) was determined in a study of metastatic and nonmetastatic thyroid tumors. Across the study: Repertoires from blood and tumor or nodule tissue of malignant and benign thyroid patients were compared.

Thyroid surgery took place with no prior treatment in any patient. This clone was observed many times. Its antigen is not identified. Original data processing: The study took CDR3 differences across clinicopathological groups and made a distant-metastasis classifier for papillary thyroid cancer from them. TCRdb recomputed clones from the PCR reads via MiXCR. The V and J calls were determined by TCRdb, not by the authors. The sample includes about 22,000 clones, around a fifth of them seen just once. Notes on the study in general: Significantly higher TCR beta diversity was reportedly seen in malignant thyroid tumors than benign nodules, in blood and tumor.

The CDR3 length is 13 residues. V dropped 0 bases and J dropped 14; count of bases not matched to a gene: 8. Looked up from germline, CDR1 is DFQATT and CDR2 is SNEGSKA (reference sequence). The receptor was isolated from a male donor with papillary thyroid cancer or a benign thyroid nodule (not recorded which). Some clones in this sample may be carry-over from other donors' samples. V usage is TRBV20-1 and J usage is TRBJ2-1; TRBD1 matches 9 bases. Input material: blood. The CDR3 DNA sequence: TGCAGTGCTAGAGATTCGGCGGGACAGGGAGAGTTCTTC. Residues: CSARDSAGQGEFF.